A selection of T cell receptor beta chains follows, all from one sample in a study of blood T cells in healthy people across ages. MiXCR was run by TCRdb on the 5' RACE reads, yielding one entry per CDR3 protein. The sample has about 800,000 distinct CDR3 sequences, more than 45% seen once; the top ten hold approximately 23%. Input material: blood. The origin of the receptors is a man between 25 and 39 years old in good health. Both conserved end residues are part of each CDR3. Fields, in order: clone size, D gene, J gene, V gene, CDR3 protein, CDR3 DNA. The D gene is left open where the match is weak. Clone size is stated in some rows and not others, as once, few, many or a class when expanded.

abundance: .; d_gene: TRBD1; j_gene: TRBJ2-3; v_gene: TRBV30; CDR3aa: CAWSVGTGNTDTQYF; CDR3nt: TGTGCCTGGAGTGTCGGGACAGGGAACACAGATACGCAGTATTTT
abundance: few; d_gene: .; j_gene: TRBJ2-7; v_gene: TRBV4-3; CDR3aa: CASSQDNIRHSYEQYF; CDR3nt: TGCGCCAGCAGCCAAGATAATATCCGCCACTCCTACGAGCAGTACTTC
abundance: .; d_gene: TRBD1; j_gene: TRBJ2-5; v_gene: TRBV6-6; CDR3aa: CASRTGGQQKTQYF; CDR3nt: TGTGCCAGCAGGACAGGGGGGCAACAAAAGACCCAGTACTTC
abundance: few; d_gene: .; j_gene: TRBJ2-5; v_gene: TRBV29-1; CDR3aa: CSVKRYQETQYF; CDR3nt: TGCAGCGTTAAAAGGTACCAAGAGACCCAGTACTTC
abundance: .; d_gene: TRBD1; j_gene: TRBJ2-1; v_gene: TRBV28; CDR3aa: CASSFRGRRVVGDEQFF; CDR3nt: TGTGCCAGCAGTTTTAGGGGGCGTAGGGTAGTAGGCGATGAGCAGTTCTTC
abundance: .; d_gene: TRBD2; j_gene: TRBJ2-7; v_gene: TRBV7-2; CDR3aa: CASSLVGLAGGGSYNEQYF; CDR3nt: TGTGCCAGCAGCTTAGTTGGACTAGCGGGAGGTGGGTCCTACAATGAGCAGTACTTC
abundance: .; d_gene: TRBD1; j_gene: TRBJ2-7; v_gene: TRBV6-1; CDR3aa: CASIKGPGQTGEQYF; CDR3nt: TGTGCCAGCATTAAAGGGCCGGGACAGACGGGGGAGCAGTACTTC
abundance: .; d_gene: .; j_gene: TRBJ2-4; v_gene: TRBV3-1; CDR3aa: CASSQEILGRNIQYF; CDR3nt: TGTGCCAGCAGCCAAGAGATCCTGGGGAGGAACATTCAGTACTTC
abundance: .; d_gene: .; j_gene: TRBJ1-1; v_gene: TRBV12-3/TRBV12-4; CDR3aa: CASSFGAGYTEAFF; CDR3nt: TGTGCCAGCAGTTTCGGGGCAGGTTACACTGAAGCTTTCTTT
abundance: .; d_gene: .; j_gene: TRBJ1-5; v_gene: TRBV20-1; CDR3aa: CSTRTLGLGQPQHF; CDR3nt: TGCAGTACTAGGACGTTAGGTTTGGGTCAGCCCCAGCATTTT
abundance: few; d_gene: .; j_gene: TRBJ2-7; v_gene: TRBV5-5; CDR3aa: CASFQTFSYEQYF; CDR3nt: TGTGCCAGCTTCCAGACTTTCTCCTACGAGCAGTACTTC
abundance: once; d_gene: .; j_gene: TRBJ2-7; v_gene: TRBV12-3/TRBV12-4; CDR3aa: CASSSDVVLGREQYF; CDR3nt: TGTGCCAGCAGTTCCGATGTTGTGTTGGGGCGCGAGCAGTACTTC
abundance: .; d_gene: .; j_gene: TRBJ2-3; v_gene: TRBV27; CDR3aa: CASSSVLASTDTQYF; CDR3nt: TGTGCCAGCAGTTCCGTTCTGGCGTCGACAGATACGCAGTATTTT
abundance: few; d_gene: .; j_gene: TRBJ2-7; v_gene: TRBV12-3/TRBV12-4; CDR3aa: CASSSAIQGGVSYEQYF; CDR3nt: TGTGCCAGCAGTTCAGCCATACAGGGAGGTGTGTCCTACGAGCAGTACTTC
abundance: .; d_gene: TRBD1; j_gene: TRBJ1-2; v_gene: TRBV28; CDR3aa: CASRIVGGFDATGYRYTF; CDR3nt: TGTGCCAGCAGGATTGTGGGGGGGTTCGATGCGACAGGGTACCGCTACACCTTC
abundance: .; d_gene: TRBD1; j_gene: TRBJ2-3; v_gene: TRBV7-2; CDR3aa: CASSFRTGGSDTQYF; CDR3nt: TGTGCCAGCAGCTTCCGGACAGGGGGATCAGATACGCAGTATTTT
abundance: once; d_gene: TRBD1; j_gene: TRBJ1-4; v_gene: TRBV7-2; CDR3aa: CASSGVGAGGEKLFF; CDR3nt: TGTGCCAGCAGCGGAGTGGGAGCAGGGGGTGAAAAACTGTTTTTT
abundance: .; d_gene: .; j_gene: TRBJ2-2; v_gene: TRBV6-2/TRBV6-3; CDR3aa: CASSTRVPGELFF; CDR3nt: TGTGCCAGCAGTACCAGGGTGCCCGGGGAGCTGTTTTTT
abundance: .; d_gene: .; j_gene: TRBJ2-1; v_gene: TRBV28; CDR3aa: CANSPRGSMDEQFF; CDR3nt: TGTGCCAACAGTCCCAGGGGTTCGATGGATGAGCAGTTCTTC
abundance: .; d_gene: .; j_gene: TRBJ2-7; v_gene: TRBV19; CDR3aa: CASVTPGREQYF; CDR3nt: TGTGCCAGTGTAACCCCCGGGCGCGAGCAGTACTTC
abundance: .; d_gene: TRBD1; j_gene: TRBJ1-1; v_gene: TRBV12-3/TRBV12-4; CDR3aa: CASSSRQGPDAFF; CDR3nt: TGTGCCAGCAGTTCGAGACAGGGCCCGGACGCTTTCTTT
abundance: .; d_gene: TRBD2; j_gene: TRBJ2-1; v_gene: TRBV20-1; CDR3aa: CSARVVGGRSYNEQFF; CDR3nt: TGCAGTGCTAGAGTCGTGGGAGGGCGCTCCTACAATGAGCAGTTCTTC
abundance: .; d_gene: TRBD1; j_gene: TRBJ2-5; v_gene: TRBV4-3; CDR3aa: CASSQDLQGVDETQYF; CDR3nt: TGCGCCAGCAGCCAAGATTTGCAGGGGGTGGACGAGACCCAGTACTTC
abundance: .; d_gene: .; j_gene: TRBJ2-5; v_gene: TRBV7-3; CDR3aa: CASSLGAVLGETQYF; CDR3nt: TGTGCCAGCAGCTTGGGAGCGGTCCTAGGGGAGACCCAGTACTTC
abundance: few; d_gene: .; j_gene: TRBJ2-7; v_gene: TRBV7-2; CDR3aa: CASSDYYRGYEQYF; CDR3nt: TGTGCCAGCAGCGATTACTATCGGGGCTACGAGCAGTACTTC
abundance: many; d_gene: .; j_gene: TRBJ2-5; v_gene: TRBV28; CDR3aa: CASSLLGREETQYF; CDR3nt: TGTGCCAGCAGTTTATTGGGCAGGGAAGAGACCCAGTACTTC
abundance: .; d_gene: TRBD2; j_gene: TRBJ2-5; v_gene: TRBV7-9; CDR3aa: CASSPEASGSARETQYF; CDR3nt: TGTGCCAGCAGCCCAGAGGCTAGCGGGAGTGCGAGGGAGACCCAGTACTTC
abundance: .; d_gene: TRBD1; j_gene: TRBJ1-2; v_gene: TRBV7-9; CDR3aa: CASSPDRGRLNGYTF; CDR3nt: TGTGCCAGCAGCCCCGACAGGGGGCGCCTCAATGGCTACACCTTC
abundance: once; d_gene: .; j_gene: TRBJ2-1; v_gene: TRBV29-1; CDR3aa: CSVEGWGDEQFF; CDR3nt: TGCAGCGTTGAGGGCTGGGGGGATGAGCAGTTCTTC
abundance: .; d_gene: TRBD2; j_gene: TRBJ2-7; v_gene: TRBV20-1; CDR3aa: CSARGHSGTTYEQYF; CDR3nt: TGCAGTGCTAGGGGTCATAGCGGGACTACCTACGAGCAGTACTTC
abundance: .; d_gene: .; j_gene: TRBJ1-4; v_gene: TRBV10-3; CDR3aa: CAISDPTGWGNEKLFF; CDR3nt: TGTGCCATCAGTGACCCGACGGGGTGGGGCAATGAAAAACTGTTTTTT
abundance: .; d_gene: TRBD1; j_gene: TRBJ2-1; v_gene: TRBV29-1; CDR3aa: CSVVVWDRGPYEQFF; CDR3nt: TGCAGCGTTGTGGTTTGGGACAGGGGTCCGTATGAGCAGTTCTTC
abundance: .; d_gene: .; j_gene: TRBJ2-2; v_gene: TRBV11-2; CDR3aa: CASSLDRGPPARELFF; CDR3nt: TGTGCCAGCAGCTTAGATAGGGGACCACCAGCCAGGGAGCTGTTTTTT
abundance: many; d_gene: .; j_gene: TRBJ2-1; v_gene: TRBV4-1; CDR3aa: CASSQERLNEQFF; CDR3nt: TGCGCCAGCAGCCAAGAGCGGCTCAATGAGCAGTTCTTC
abundance: .; d_gene: .; j_gene: TRBJ1-4; v_gene: TRBV10-3; CDR3aa: CAISERSEKLFF; CDR3nt: TGTGCCATCAGTGAACGCAGTGAAAAACTGTTTTTT
abundance: once; d_gene: .; j_gene: TRBJ1-5; v_gene: TRBV4-1; CDR3aa: CASSPRPANQPQHF; CDR3nt: TGCGCCAGCAGCCCGCGGCCGGCGAATCAGCCCCAGCATTTT
abundance: .; d_gene: .; j_gene: TRBJ2-7; v_gene: TRBV27; CDR3aa: CASGSGDSLYEQYF; CDR3nt: TGTGCCAGCGGGAGTGGAGACTCTTTATACGAGCAGTACTTC
abundance: .; d_gene: .; j_gene: TRBJ2-3; v_gene: TRBV4-3; CDR3aa: CASSPWGGSGTQYF; CDR3nt: TGCGCCAGCAGCCCTTGGGGGGGCTCGGGTACGCAGTATTTT
abundance: .; d_gene: TRBD1; j_gene: TRBJ2-5; v_gene: TRBV6-4; CDR3aa: CASSARQGEETQYF; CDR3nt: TGTGCCAGCAGTGCCCGACAGGGGGAAGAGACCCAGTACTTC
abundance: .; d_gene: TRBD2; j_gene: TRBJ2-3; v_gene: TRBV9; CDR3aa: CASSTGLGGDTQYF; CDR3nt: TGTGCCAGCAGCACCGGACTAGGTGGTGATACGCAGTATTTT
abundance: once; d_gene: TRBD2; j_gene: TRBJ2-1; v_gene: TRBV20-1; CDR3aa: CSAKTGGRNEQFF; CDR3nt: TGCAGTGCTAAAACGGGGGGGCGCAATGAGCAGTTCTTC
abundance: .; d_gene: .; j_gene: TRBJ2-7; v_gene: TRBV24-1; CDR3aa: CATSRTGYEQYF; CDR3nt: TGTGCCACCAGTCGAACAGGGTACGAGCAGTACTTC
abundance: once; d_gene: .; j_gene: TRBJ1-2; v_gene: TRBV9; CDR3aa: CASSPRQNYGYTF; CDR3nt: TGTGCCAGCAGCCCCCGACAGAACTATGGCTACACCTTC
abundance: .; d_gene: TRBD1; j_gene: TRBJ2-3; v_gene: TRBV24-1; CDR3aa: CATRTTGGADTQYF; CDR3nt: TGTGCCACCAGGACGACAGGGGGCGCAGATACGCAGTATTTT
abundance: once; d_gene: .; j_gene: TRBJ2-7; v_gene: TRBV4-2; CDR3aa: CASSKTGTPYEQYF; CDR3nt: TGTGCCAGCAGCAAGACGGGGACCCCCTACGAGCAGTACTTC
abundance: once; d_gene: .; j_gene: TRBJ2-7; v_gene: TRBV5-1; CDR3aa: CASSVHTYEQYF; CDR3nt: TGCGCCAGCAGCGTTCATACCTACGAGCAGTACTTC
abundance: .; d_gene: .; j_gene: TRBJ2-3; v_gene: TRBV5-1; CDR3aa: CASSLDGGPSTDTQYF; CDR3nt: TGCGCCAGCAGCTTGGATGGGGGCCCTAGCACAGATACGCAGTATTTT
abundance: .; d_gene: .; j_gene: TRBJ2-7; v_gene: TRBV20-1; CDR3aa: CSARGRLYEQYF; CDR3nt: TGCAGTGCCAGGGGACGGCTCTACGAGCAGTACTTC
abundance: .; d_gene: .; j_gene: TRBJ1-5; v_gene: TRBV4-2; CDR3aa: CASSQEISDQPQHF; CDR3nt: TGTGCCAGTAGCCAAGAGATTTCAGATCAGCCCCAGCATTTT
abundance: .; d_gene: TRBD2; j_gene: TRBJ2-7; v_gene: TRBV6-2/TRBV6-3; CDR3aa: CASSYERLAGARAYEQYF; CDR3nt: TGTGCCAGCAGTTACGAAAGACTAGCGGGAGCCCGAGCCTACGAGCAGTACTTC
abundance: .; d_gene: TRBD1; j_gene: TRBJ1-1; v_gene: TRBV12-3/TRBV12-4; CDR3aa: CASRIGTASEAFF; CDR3nt: TGTGCCAGCAGAATCGGGACAGCCAGTGAAGCTTTCTTT
abundance: .; d_gene: TRBD1; j_gene: TRBJ2-3; v_gene: TRBV20-1; CDR3aa: CSAGDSRTDTQYF; CDR3nt: TGCAGTGCCGGGGACAGCCGCACAGATACGCAGTATTTT